Presented here are 32 T cell receptor beta chains from one specimen sequenced in a study of response to subunit inactivated influenza vaccine. TCRdb ran MiXCR on the RT-PCR reads and lists one entry per CDR3 protein. Among approximately 570,000 distinct CDR3 sequences listed, under 9% were seen once. Source: PBMCs from blood, taken around 25 months after vaccination. These receptors all come from a man aged 50-75 years who received an inactivated influenza vaccine.

Here the CDR3 reads CSARTVETSAKNIQYF. The CDR3 DNA sequence: TGCAGTGCTAGGACGGTCGAAACCTCAGCCAAAAACATTCAGTACTTC. The chain uses TRBV20-1 and TRBJ2-4; no definite D call. The germline V and J ends were trimmed by 3 bases and 0 bases, with 15 bases remaining between them. Germline CDR1 and CDR2: DFQATT and SNEGSKA (reference sequence). The CDR3 has 16 amino acids.

In its sample, this clonotype was seen a few times. The chain combines TRBV7-9 with TRBJ2-1, with TRBD2 matching 9 bases. V lost 1 base to trimming and J lost 10 bases; unmatched junction nucleotides: 8. CDR1 is SEHNR and CDR2 is FQNEAQ in the germline V gene (reference sequence). The CDR3 contains 15 residues. The CDR3 nucleotides are TGTGCCAGCAGCTTAGGTCTTAGCGGGAGTACCGAGCAGTTCTTC. This codes for CASSLGLSGSTEQFF.

This clonotype was counted many times. CDR3 amino acids: CASSYRLLRHEQYF. For the CDR3, the DNA is TGTGCCAGCAGTTATCGGTTACTAAGGCACGAGCAGTACTTC. The V gene is TRBV6-5, the J gene TRBJ2-7; D not resolved. Germline-derived CDR1 and CDR2 are MNHEY and SVGAGI. The CDR3 totals 14 residues. Trimming cost V 3 bases and J 5 bases, with 14 bases left between them.

This clonotype showed up just a few times. CDR3 sequence: CASSPYSGTASMNTEAFF. As DNA, the CDR3 is TGTGCCAGCTCACCATACTCCGGGACAGCGTCTATGAACACTGAAGCTTTCTTT. The chain carries TRBV18 and TRBJ1-1, with 7 bases fitting TRBD1. Trimming at V came to 2 bases and at J to 0 bases, leaving 12 bases not matched to a gene. CDR1 KGHSH and CDR2 LQKENI come from the germline V gene. The CDR3 covers 18 residues.

Note on this clonotype: One end of the junction is discordant with germline, which a read error may explain. The V and J genes are TRBV5-1 and TRBJ2-1; TRBD2 matches 9 bases. The germline V gene has CDR1 SGHRS and CDR2 YFSETQ. The CDR3 is 16 residues long. The chain's CDR3 is CASSLAGTSPYDEQFF. The DNA for the CDR3 is TGCGCCAGCAGCCTAGCCGGGACTAGCCCCTACGATGAGCAGTTCTTC.

This clonotype was found many times. The chain uses TRBV7-8 and TRBJ2-3; 10 bases line up with TRBD2. The CDR3 contains 16 residues. Germline V CDR1 and CDR2: SGHVS, FQNEAQ. V was clipped by 2 bases and J by 4 bases; unmatched bases: 6. The CDR3 is CASSLRRLAGADTQYF. The CDR3 nucleotides are TGTGCCAGCAGCTTAAGGCGGCTAGCGGGAGCAGATACGCAGTATTTT.

In its sample, this clonotype was seen many times. This chain connects TRBV2 to TRBJ2-2; D remains ambiguous. The V gene's germline CDR1 is SNHLY and CDR2 FYNNEI. The length of the CDR3 is 13 residues. V was pared by 4 bases and J by 6 bases, with 9 bases between. The CDR3 loop reads CASSVQWSGELFF. CDR3 nucleotides: TGTGCCAGCAGTGTTCAGTGGTCCGGGGAGCTGTTTTTT.

The rearrangement uses TRBV27 and TRBJ2-7, with a possible D match to TRBD2 (6 bases). V was clipped by 8 bases and J by 3 bases, with 17 bases between them. Germline V gene data show CDR1 as MNHEY and CDR2 as SMNVEV (reference sequence). The CDR3 length is 14 residues. The CDR3 region is CASGLSGVLYEQYF. The DNA for the CDR3 is TGTGCCAGCGGCCTCTCGGGAGTCCTCTACGAGCAGTACTTC.

This clonotype was counted at least ten times. V and J are TRBV7-6 and TRBJ1-1; 9 positions agree with TRBD1. CDR3 length equals 15 residues. J gave up 0 bases and V 5 bases, and 4 bases lay outside the gene matches. Germline CDR1 SGHVS, CDR2 FNYEAQ. The CDR3 DNA follows: TGTGCCAGCAGCACAGGGACAGGGCTGAACACTGAAGCTTTCTTT. It codes for CASSTGTGLNTEAFF.

The V call is TRBV10-3, the J call TRBJ2-5, with 12 positions matching TRBD2. V dropped 6 bases and J dropped 5; count of bases not matched to a gene: 13. The V gene's germline CDR1 is ENHRY and CDR2 SYGVKD. The CDR3 totals 17 residues. CDR3 loop: CAISQGLAGTSKETQYF. CDR3 nucleotide sequence: TGTGCCATCAGCCAAGGACTAGCGGGGACCTCCAAGGAGACCCAGTACTTC.

V is TRBV28 and J is TRBJ2-3; D tentatively reads TRBD1 or TRBD2 (5 bases each). The germline gives CDR1 MDHEN, CDR2 SYDVKM. This CDR3 contains 16 residues. V lost 7 bases, J lost 5 bases, and 22 bases lay in between. The CDR3 DNA sequence: TGTGCCAGCAACGGGGTTGAGGGGATGGCCGAAGATACGCAGTATTTT. Translation gives CASNGVEGMAEDTQYF.

This clonotype was seen a few times. The J gene is TRBJ2-7, the V gene TRBV12-3 or TRBV12-4, with 8 bases matching TRBD1. V gave up 4 bases and J gave up 3 bases; unmatched junction bases: 8. This CDR3 is built from 15 residues. In DNA form, the CDR3 reads TGTGCCAGCAGTTCGCCGAACAGGGGGGTCTACGAGCAGTACTTC. This encodes CASSSPNRGVYEQYF.

The gene calls are TRBV9 and TRBJ2-7; D perhaps matches TRBD1 (5 bases). This CDR3 comprises 14 residues. CDR1 and CDR2 (germline): SGDLS, YYNGEE. V was trimmed by 1 base and J by 1 base, leaving 9 bases between them. The CDR3 protein is CASSVYQGSYEQYF. The CDR3 nucleotides are TGTGCCAGCAGCGTATATCAGGGATCCTACGAGCAGTACTTC.

The CDR3 region is CSVQGTVGNQPQHF. Here the CDR3 DNA reads TGCAGTGTCCAGGGGACCGTAGGCAATCAGCCCCAGCATTTT. The chain carries TRBV20-1 and TRBJ1-5, with a possible D match to TRBD1 (6 bases). Germline CDR1 DFQATT, CDR2 SNEGSKA (reference sequence). The CDR3 is 14 residues long. Trimming took off 7 bases at V and 2 bases at J, with 15 bases between the two ends.

The chain combines TRBV12-3 or TRBV12-4 with TRBJ2-3; D possibly corresponds to TRBD2 (6 bases). V was shortened by 7 bases and J by 1 base, with 15 bases between the two germline ends. The CDR3 length is 15 residues. CDR3 DNA sequence: TGTGCCAGCACTCCTGGTAGCGGCCGCACAGATACGCAGTATTTT. This sequence encodes CASTPGSGRTDTQYF.

This rearrangement joins TRBV27 to TRBJ2-2; D remains ambiguous. Trimming pared 3 bases from V and 6 bases from J, leaving 17 bases between. The V gene's germline CDR1 is MNHEY and CDR2 SMNVEV (reference sequence). The CDR3 spans 16 residues. This CDR3 is CASSLVGYRLAGELFF. As DNA, the CDR3 is TGTGCCAGCAGTTTGGTGGGGTACAGATTGGCCGGGGAGCTGTTTTTT.

This clonotype turned up a few times. This chain uses TRBV5-1 with TRBJ2-3; TRBD1 aligns across 7 bases. Looked up from germline, CDR1 is SGHRS and CDR2 is YFSETQ. CDR3 length: 14 residues. Germline trimming cut 6 bases from V and 0 bases from J; bases unmatched to any gene: 4. Here the CDR3 DNA reads TGCGCCAGCACTCCGGGACAGAGCACAGATACGCAGTATTTT. Protein: CASTPGQSTDTQYF.

V gene TRBV15 combines with J gene TRBJ2-1; D unresolved. CDR1 is LNHNV, CDR2 YYDKDF, per germline (reference sequence). V lost 0 bases and J lost 6, with 9 bases in between. This CDR3 comprises 14 residues. DNA of the CDR3: TGTGCCACCAGCAGAGATAAAAGGCTCAATGAGCAGTTCTTC. Amino acids: CATSRDKRLNEQFF.

This clonotype has a handful of counts. The gene calls are TRBV20-1 and TRBJ2-7, with 9 bases aligning to TRBD2. The CDR3 totals 14 residues. From germline, CDR1 is DFQATT and CDR2 SNEGSKA (reference sequence). With 6 bases clipped from V and 6 bases from J, the junction kept 12 bases outside the gene matches. CDR3 nucleotides: TGCAGTGCAATAGCGGGACTAGCAATCCGCGAGCAGTACTTC. Translating it yields CSAIAGLAIREQYF.

This clonotype appeared a few times. The V call is TRBV28, the J call TRBJ2-7; D unresolved. V was trimmed by 6 bases and J by 4 bases, leaving 7 bases between them. This CDR3 contains 11 residues. Germline V lookup: CDR1 MDHEN, CDR2 SYDVKM. CDR3 sequence reads: CASRFSYEQYF. DNA of the CDR3: TGTGCCAGCAGATTCAGTTACGAGCAGTACTTC. The full variable domain, completed using reference TRBV28 and TRBJ2-7, is DVKVTQSSRYLVKRTGEKVFLECVQDMDHENMFWYRQDPGLGLRLIYFSYDVKMKEKGDIPEGYSVSREKKERFSLILESASTNQTSMYLCASRFSYEQYFGPGTRLTVT.

This chain uses TRBV30 with TRBJ1-2, with TRBD1 identical over 8 bases. The CDR3 is 15 residues long. J was trimmed by 5 bases and V by 1 base; bases with no gene match: 9. Germline-derived CDR1 and CDR2 are GTSNPN and SVGIG (reference sequence). The CDR3, as DNA: TGTGCCTGGAGTGCCAAGGCAGGGGGCGCATATGGCTACACCTTC. It encodes CAWSAKAGGAYGYTF.

The chain recombines TRBV20-1 with TRBJ2-1; possibly TRBD2 for D (6 bases). This CDR3 contains 16 residues. CDR1 is DFQATT, CDR2 SNEGSKA, per germline (reference sequence). Trimming took 6 bases from V and 0 from J, leaving 18 bases between them. CDR3 protein: CSARGNVPGSYNEQFF. The DNA of the CDR3 is TGCAGTGCCCGCGGGAATGTCCCGGGCTCCTACAATGAGCAGTTCTTC.

This clonotype was seen more than once but under ten times. This chain connects TRBV6-1 to TRBJ2-2; a weak D match, TRBD2 (6 bases). The CDR3 spans 15 residues. V lost 6 bases, J lost 0 bases, and 11 bases lay in between. Germline CDR1 and CDR2: MNHNS and SASEGT. As DNA, the CDR3 is TGTGCCAGCAGGCGGGGCAGTGCGAACACCGGGGAGCTGTTTTTT. It encodes CASRRGSANTGELFF.

This clonotype came up a few times. The CDR3 spells CASSPFTGNNEQFF. The DNA for the CDR3 is TGTGCCAGCAGCCCATTCACCGGGAACAATGAGCAGTTCTTC. J is TRBJ2-1 and V is TRBV11-2; D is perhaps TRBD2 (5 bases). The CDR3 is made up of 14 amino acids. CDR1 and CDR2 (germline): SGHAT, FQNNGV. V lost 5 bases to trimming and J lost 5 bases, with 13 bases between them.

This clonotype was picked up a small number of times. The chain couples TRBV6-2 or TRBV6-3 to TRBJ2-2, with unresolved D. The CDR3 runs to 14 residues. Trimming left V 0 bases short and J 5 bases short, with 7 bases between. Germline loops: CDR1 MNHEY, CDR2 SVGEGT. CDR3 in DNA: TGTGCCAGCAGTTACTCAACAGAGACCGGGGAGCTGTTTTTT. Its protein product is CASSYSTETGELFF.

This clonotype was picked up a small number of times. The rearrangement links TRBV10-3 to TRBJ2-7; 8 bases line up with TRBD2. Germline lookup yields CDR1 ENHRY and CDR2 SYGVKD. J lost 6 bases, V lost 3 bases, and 7 bases had no gene match. The CDR3 runs to 14 residues. The CDR3 reads CAISDDLAGSEQYF. The DNA for the CDR3 is TGTGCCATCAGTGATGATTTAGCGGGATCCGAGCAGTACTTC.

This clonotype was detected a few times. The V gene is TRBV12-3 or TRBV12-4, the J gene TRBJ2-6, with 8 bases that match TRBD1. This CDR3 contains 18 residues. The trim removed 5 bases at V and 0 bases at J, leaving 9 bases unmatched. CDR3 sequence: CASSSPNRGTSGANVLTF. The CDR3 DNA is TGTGCCAGCAGTAGTCCCAACAGGGGGACCTCTGGGGCCAACGTCCTGACTTTC.

The chain employs TRBV7-9 and TRBJ1-1; weak D call: TRBD1 (6 bases). Germline V CDR1 and CDR2: SEHNR, FQNEAQ (reference sequence). Trimming removed 7 bases at V and 0 bases at J, with 12 bases between. This CDR3 contains 14 residues. CDR3 nucleotides: TGTGCCAGCAACTCAGGGGTCATGAACACTGAAGCTTTCTTT. Amino acids: CASNSGVMNTEAFF.

V gene TRBV4-3 combines with J gene TRBJ2-3; 10 nucleotides align to TRBD2. Germline CDR1 LGHNA, CDR2 YSLEER. This CDR3 spans 17 amino acids. V lost 0 bases, J lost 0 bases, and 3 bases stayed unmatched. The CDR3 here is CASSQDRSGGSTDTQYF. The CDR3, as DNA: TGCGCCAGCAGCCAAGACCGTAGCGGGGGGAGCACAGATACGCAGTATTTT.

This clonotype was seen a handful of times. This chain uses TRBV7-8 with TRBJ1-2, with D unclear. Germline V gene sequence: CDR1 SGHVS, CDR2 FQNEAQ. The CDR3 totals 14 residues. Trimming stripped 5 bases from V and 3 bases from J, with 13 bases between. The CDR3 here is CASSQAVKDYGYTF. Written as DNA, the CDR3 is TGTGCCAGCAGCCAGGCCGTCAAGGACTATGGCTACACCTTC.

This clonotype was observed at least ten times. CDR3 sequence (DNA): TGCGCCAGCAGCTTGGAGGGGGCGAATGAAAAACTGTTTTTT. This gives the protein CASSLEGANEKLFF. This chain joins TRBV5-1 and TRBJ1-4; 7 bases fit TRBD1. Losses at the gene ends were 0 bases for V and 5 bases for J; bases not matched to a gene: 1. This CDR3 has 14 amino acids. Germline loops: CDR1 SGHRS, CDR2 YFSETQ.

This clonotype came up a few times. This chain links TRBV20-1 with TRBJ1-6; TRBD1 might be the D (5 bases). This CDR3 has 13 residues. The V gene's germline CDR1 is DFQATT and CDR2 SNEGSKA (reference sequence). V gave up 7 bases and J gave up 10 bases, with 17 bases separating them. The CDR3 nucleotides read TGCAGTGTGGACAATCAAGTCGGGTCACCCCTCCACTTT. It translates to CSVDNQVGSPLHF.